What follows is one TCR beta chain and its context. Its antigen is unidentified. Unsorted bulk tissue, roughly 20-34 mg of it, served as the source for co-extraction of RNA and DNA. Patients carried chronic HBV infection without prior treatment. TCR beta cDNA was prepared out of 500 ng total RNA by means of a constant-region primer. Three-round nested multiplex PCR performed with slightly modified ARM-PCR produced the TCR beta libraries. TRBV1-TRBV30 forward primers and a C-beta reverse primer were used in the first two PCR rounds, which each ran for approximately 10 cycles. From the multiplex PCR reads, TCRdb called clonotypes with MiXCR, one entry per CDR3 protein. The repertoire holds 90,000 to 150,000 distinct CDR3 sequences, with approximately 68% as singletons. These data come from a study of tumor-infiltrating lymphocytes in primary liver carcinoma. Findings and limits, study-wide: Significantly greater top-250-clone fractions characterized tumors relative to blood (p = 0.039).

The CDR3 has 18 residues. J was trimmed by 3 bases and V by 3 bases; bases with no gene match: 14. Per the germline V gene, CDR1 is WSHSY and CDR2 is SAAADI. Material for sequencing was tumor-adjacent normal liver tissue. This sequence joins TRBV10-2 and TRBJ2-4, with TRBD1 matching 7 bases. This clonotype was sampled from a woman aged 60 to 75 with primary liver carcinoma and hepatitis B virus infection. The CDR3 sequence is CASSEETGRAKDKNIQYF. For the CDR3, the DNA is TGCGCCAGCAGTGAAGAGACAGGGCGGGCAAAGGACAAAAACATTCAGTACTTC.